Listed below are T cell receptor beta chains from one sample, sequenced in a study of blood T cell repertoires in COVID-19. Sequencing used immunoSEQ multiplex PCR; TCRdb keeps in-frame clones, though not all of them. The table shows under 95,000 clones, with 83% occurring only once. The sample comprised peripheral blood. These receptors came from a woman of 80 years or more with acute or convalescent COVID-19. The CDR3 runs from the conserved cysteine through the conserved F or W. D genes are given only for firm matches. Not all rows give a size; the values are once, few, many and, for expanded clones, a class.

-	TRBD2	TRBJ2-1	TRBV5-1	TGCGCCAGCAGCTTGGGCGGGAGGGTGTCAAATGAGCAGTTCTTC	CASSLGGRVSNEQFF
-	-	TRBJ1-2	TRBV3-1/TRBV3-2	TGTGCCAGCAGCCACCTGGACACGGATGGCTACACCTTC	CASSHLDTDGYTF
-	-	TRBJ2-7	TRBV13	TGTGCCAGCAGCTTAGGAGGGGTGTCCTCCTACGAGCAGTACTTC	CASSLGGVSSYEQYF
-	-	TRBJ2-7	TRBV28	TGTGCCAGCAGTTCCCGGACAGCAGCGGAGCTTTTTGATGAGCAGTACTTC	CASSSRTAAELFDEQYF
few	-	TRBJ1-6	TRBV7-9	TGTGCCAGCAGCTTAACTGTTAATAATTCACCCCTCCACTTT	CASSLTVNNSPLHF
-	-	TRBJ2-6	TRBV24-1	TGTGCCACCAGTGACTCCTTCGGGGCCAACGTCCTGACTTTC	CATSDSFGANVLTF
few	TRBD1	TRBJ1-2	TRBV7-9	TGTGCCAGCAGCGAGTTTGACAGGGGCGGCTACACCTTC	CASSEFDRGGYTF
-	TRBD1	TRBJ1-5	TRBV28	TGTGCCAGCAGTACTGGGACAGACAACTATCAGCCCCAGCATTTT	CASSTGTDNYQPQHF
-	-	TRBJ1-5	TRBV19	TGTGCCAGTAGTCCTCAGGGCAATCAGCCCCAGCATTTT	CASSPQGNQPQHF
-	TRBD1	TRBJ1-2	TRBV18	TGTGCCAGCTCACCCTCGACAGGGGGCGACTATGGCTACACCTTC	CASSPSTGGDYGYTF
once	TRBD1	TRBJ2-1	TRBV7-9	TGTGCCAGCAGCTCGGAGGACAGGGGTCCCTACAATGAGCAGTTCTTC	CASSSEDRGPYNEQFF
-	TRBD2	TRBJ2-5	TRBV18	TGTGCCAGCTCAGCCTTAGCGGGAGCGCAGGAGACCCAGTACTTC	CASSALAGAQETQYF
-	TRBD1	TRBJ2-7	TRBV7-9	TGTGCCAGCAATGCCGGGACAGGGGGTTCCTCATTTTACGAGCAGTACTTC	CASNAGTGGSSFYEQYF
-	TRBD1	TRBJ2-1	TRBV24-1	TGTGCCACCAGTGATTGGACAGGGGCCTACAATGAGCAGTTCTTC	CATSDWTGAYNEQFF
-	TRBD2	TRBJ2-5	TRBV5-1	TGCGCCAGCAGCTCGACTGGGGGACTAGCGGGAGGAGGAGAGACCCAGTACTTC	CASSSTGGLAGGGETQYF
-	TRBD2	TRBJ2-5	TRBV28	TGTGCCAGCAGCTCGGGTCGGGAGGTGGGGGGAGAGACCCAGTACTTC	CASSSGREVGGETQYF
-	-	TRBJ1-6	TRBV5-1	TGCGCCAGCGGGCAGACGAGCTCCTATAATTCACCCCTCCACTTT	CASGQTSSYNSPLHF
-	TRBD2	TRBJ2-7	TRBV4-1	TGCGCCAGCAGCCAACTCCTCGCGGGAGGCATCTACGAGCAGTACTTC	CASSQLLAGGIYEQYF
-	TRBD2	TRBJ2-1	TRBV6-1	TGTGCCAGCAGTGAAGCGGGGACTAGCGGATACTACAATGAGCAGTTCTTC	CASSEAGTSGYYNEQFF
-	TRBD1	TRBJ1-4	TRBV2	TGTGCCAGCAGTTCCCAGGGGGTAGAAAAACTGTTTTTT	CASSSQGVEKLFF
-	-	TRBJ1-5	TRBV6-1	TGTGCCAGCAGTGAAGTTATAGAGACAGTTCAGCCCCAGCATTTT	CASSEVIETVQPQHF
few	-	TRBJ1-1	TRBV4-2	TGTGCCAGCAGCCAAGCCGAGGGCCGGACTGAAGCTTTCTTT	CASSQAEGRTEAFF
-	TRBD1	TRBJ2-5	TRBV5-4	TGTGCCAGCAGCTCCGGGACAGGAGGTCGAGAGACCCAGTACTTC	CASSSGTGGRETQYF
few	-	TRBJ1-2	TRBV11-2	TGTGCCAGCAGCCGGACAGCCACTAACTATGGCTACACCTTC	CASSRTATNYGYTF
-	-	TRBJ1-2	TRBV7-2	TGTGCCAGCAGCTTCGCCACAGCTAACTATGGCTACACCTTC	CASSFATANYGYTF
-	-	TRBJ2-3	TRBV18	TGTGCCAGCTCACCTCTCCAGGGTGGCACAGATACGCAGTATTTT	CASSPLQGGTDTQYF
-	-	TRBJ2-3	TRBV6-1	TGTGCCAGCAGTGAAATATTAGCGGCTAGCACAGATACGCAGTATTTT	CASSEILAASTDTQYF
-	TRBD1	TRBJ1-5	TRBV2	TGTGCCAGCAGTGAGCCGGACAGGGGTGGGAACAATCAGCCCCAGCATTTT	CASSEPDRGGNNQPQHF
-	TRBD1	TRBJ1-1	TRBV10-2	TGCGCCAGTGGACAGGGGATGAACACTGAAGCTTTCTTT	CASGQGMNTEAFF
once	-	TRBJ1-6	TRBV24-1	TGTGCCACCAGTCCCGGGATCTTGGGGAATTCACCCCTCCACTTT	CATSPGILGNSPLHF
-	-	TRBJ1-1	TRBV24-1	TGTGCCACCAGTGATTCCAGGGCTACTGAAGCTTTCTTT	CATSDSRATEAFF
-	-	TRBJ1-2	TRBV7-2	TGTGCCAGCAGCACCAGACAGGCAACTAACTATGGCTACACCTTC	CASSTRQATNYGYTF
once	-	TRBJ1-2	TRBV28	TGTGCCAGCAGTTCCCACCAGGGTACTTCTGGCTACACCTTC	CASSSHQGTSGYTF
-	TRBD2	TRBJ2-5	TRBV4-2	TGTGCCAGCAGCCAAAATGCGGGAGGTCACCAAGAGACCCAGTACTTC	CASSQNAGGHQETQYF
-	TRBD1	TRBJ2-6	TRBV19	TGTGCCAGTAGTTCATCAGGGGGTGCTGGGGCCAACGTCCTGACTTTC	CASSSSGGAGANVLTF
-	TRBD2	TRBJ2-3	TRBV4-3	TGCGCCAGCAGCCAAAGAGGACTAGCGGGAGGTAGCACAGATACGCAGTATTTT	CASSQRGLAGGSTDTQYF
-	TRBD2	TRBJ2-5	TRBV5-1	TGCGCCAGCAGCTCTCTGGGAGGGCCACAAGAGACCCAGTACTTC	CASSSLGGPQETQYF
-	-	TRBJ1-1	TRBV3-1/TRBV3-2	TGTGCCAGCAGTGGGGGACTGCCGAACACTGAAGCTTTCTTT	CASSGGLPNTEAFF
-	-	TRBJ2-3	TRBV9	TGTGCCAGCAGCGTAGAGGGACTGCTGGGGACAGATACGCAGTATTTT	CASSVEGLLGTDTQYF
-	-	TRBJ1-2	TRBV19	TGTGCCAGTAGCACAGGAAGTTTGGGCTATGGCTACACCTTC	CASSTGSLGYGYTF
once	TRBD2	TRBJ2-5	TRBV7-9	TGTGCCAGCACCTCGTTCGGTAGCGGGCAAGAGACCCAGTACTTC	CASTSFGSGQETQYF
few	-	TRBJ2-7	TRBV7-6	TGTGCCAGCAGCTTAGGCCCAGGCTACGAGCAGTACTTC	CASSLGPGYEQYF
-	-	TRBJ2-5	TRBV7-2	TGTGCCAGCAGCTCCAGGAGGGAAGAGACCCAGTACTTC	CASSSRREETQYF
-	TRBD1	TRBJ2-1	TRBV4-1	TGCGCCAGCAGCGTAACAGGGGGCGCTAGAAGTACGAGTGAGCAGTTCTTC	CASSVTGGARSTSEQFF
-	-	TRBJ1-3	TRBV14	TGTGCCAGCAGCCGGTTGGACTGGGTCTCTGGAAACACCATATATTTT	CASSRLDWVSGNTIYF
once	-	TRBJ2-7	TRBV30	TGTGCCTGGAGGGTGGCAGGGAACTCCTACGAGCAGTACTTC	CAWRVAGNSYEQYF
-	-	TRBJ1-1	TRBV11-2	TGTGCCAGCAGCTTAGTCTGGCCTAACACTGAAGCTTTCTTT	CASSLVWPNTEAFF
-	-	TRBJ2-7	TRBV28	TGTGCCAGCAGTTCGACTTACGAGCAGTACTTC	CASSSTYEQYF
-	TRBD2	TRBJ2-7	TRBV4-1	TGCGCCAGCAGCCAAGGCCCTACTAGCGGAGCAATCTACGAGCAGTACTTC	CASSQGPTSGAIYEQYF
-	-	TRBJ2-1	TRBV7-9	TGTGCCAGCAGCCCCGGGAACTACAATGAGCAGTTCTTC	CASSPGNYNEQFF
-	-	TRBJ2-1	TRBV21-1	TGTGCCAGCAGCAAAAACCGCGGGACAGGGACTAGTAATTACAATGAGCAGTTCTTC	CASSKNRGTGTSNYNEQFF